This entry lists 20 T cell receptor beta chains sequenced from one sample in a study of beta chain features in type 1 diabetes. Investigators reverse transcribed all isolated RNA, so they sequenced expressed TCRB transcripts. Here immunoSEQ multiplex PCR was the method, and the copy in TCRdb shows in-frame clones only, minus some. The data contain hundreds of thousands of clones, 13% to 15% of them singletons. The sequencing sample was made of naive CD4+ T cells from blood. These TCRs come from a woman aged 40 to 50 in good health.

This chain links TRBV18 with TRBJ2-3; 9 bases agree with TRBD1. This CDR3 comprises 16 residues. V lost 0 bases, J lost 4 bases, and 5 bases stayed unmatched. CDR1 is KGHSH, CDR2 LQKENI, per germline. CDR3 bases: TGTGCCAGCTCACCACCGACAGGGGGGTTCGCAGATACGCAGTATTTT. It encodes CASSPPTGGFADTQYF.

This clone was detected a few times. In the same sample, other DNA sequences code for this CDR3. The rearrangement joins TRBV5-4 to TRBJ2-5; 9 nucleotides match TRBD2. Germline V gene lookup returns CDR1 SGHNT and CDR2 YYREEE (reference sequence). The CDR3 sequence is 15 residues long. V lost 3 bases and J lost 2; bases outside the gene matches: 5. The CDR3 nucleotides are TGTGCCAGCAGCTCAGCGGGGGGACTTCAAGAGACCCAGTACTTC. Translation gives CASSSAGGLQETQYF.

This clone was detected only a few times. The V gene is TRBV18, the J gene TRBJ1-1, with D unresolved. Trimming left V 5 bases short and J 5 bases short, with 12 bases between. The CDR3 spans 13 residues. Germline V gene lookup returns CDR1 KGHSH and CDR2 LQKENI. In DNA form, the CDR3 reads TGTGCCAGCTCAGCGGCGTCCCAAACTGAAGCTTTCTTT. Protein product: CASSAASQTEAFF.

This clone was seen only once. This chain links TRBV4-3 with TRBJ2-1; D not certain. V lost 0 bases to trimming and J lost 5 bases, with 8 bases between them. The CDR3 consists of 14 residues. CDR1 and CDR2 (germline): LGHNA, YSLEER. In DNA form, the CDR3 reads TGCGCCAGCAGCCAAGATTCACAACACAATGAGCAGTTCTTC. Its protein product is CASSQDSQHNEQFF.

This rearrangement joins TRBV7-9 to TRBJ2-7, with TRBD2 matching 9 bases. The germline gives CDR1 SEHNR, CDR2 FQNEAQ (reference sequence). Trimming removed 2 bases from V and 3 bases from J; junction bases left unmatched: 5. This CDR3 comprises 15 residues. The CDR3 loop reads CASSLISGGIYEQYF. The CDR3 nucleotides are TGTGCCAGCAGCTTAATCAGCGGGGGGATCTACGAGCAGTACTTC.

The table lists this clone with a few counts. This rearrangement joins TRBV6-6 to TRBJ2-4; TRBD1 matches at 10 bases. The CDR3 runs to 14 residues. The trim removed 6 bases at V and 6 bases at J, leaving 5 bases unmatched. The germline V gene has CDR1 MNHNY and CDR2 SVGAGI (reference sequence). For the CDR3, the DNA is TGTGCCAGCAGGGGACAGGGGCTGGGAAACATTCAGTACTTC. Translation gives CASRGQGLGNIQYF.

The V and J genes are TRBV6-6 and TRBJ1-3; possibly TRBD1 for D (6 bases). Trimming shortened V by 4 bases and J by 4 bases, and 17 bases separated the two germline ends. Germline CDR1 reads MNHNY; CDR2 reads SVGAGI (reference sequence). The CDR3 totals 16 residues. CDR3 nucleotides: TGTGCCAGCAGTTTCGCCAGGACAGTTGGCGGAAACACCATATATTTT. Residues: CASSFARTVGGNTIYF.

V gene TRBV29-1 combines with J gene TRBJ1-1, with 8 nucleotides matching TRBD1. The CDR3 spans 14 residues. V dropped 6 bases and J dropped 5; count of bases not matched to a gene: 11. Germline-derived CDR1 and CDR2 are SQVTM and ANQGSEA. The chain's CDR3 is CSVDHGQGRTEAFF. The CDR3 DNA reads TGCAGCGTCGACCACGGACAGGGAAGAACTGAAGCTTTCTTT.

This clone was seen repeatedly, ten times or more. V and J are TRBV29-1 and TRBJ1-4; possibly TRBD1 for D (6 bases). V gave up 7 bases and J gave up 7 bases, with 10 bases separating them. The length of the CDR3 is 11 residues. Germline CDR1 is SQVTM and CDR2 is ANQGSEA. The CDR3 protein is CSARGGEKLFF. The CDR3 DNA is TGCAGCGCAAGAGGGGGTGAAAAACTGTTTTTT.

The V call is TRBV29-1, the J call TRBJ1-6; 11 bases are shared with TRBD1. Germline assignment: CDR1 SQVTM and CDR2 ANQGSEA. The CDR3 has 15 amino acids. The V segment lost 6 bases and the J segment 9 bases; nucleotides outside the gene matches: 10. The CDR3 DNA reads as TGCAGCGTCGCCCTTCCGGGACAGGGGGGTTCACCCCTCCACTTT. It codes for CSVALPGQGGSPLHF.

This rearrangement joins TRBV6-1 to TRBJ1-2; D call uncertain. In germline, CDR1 is MNHNS, CDR2 SASEGT. The CDR3 runs 12 residues. V lost 4 bases and J 5 bases, leaving 8 bases between the germline ends. CDR3 sequence: CASSAPGYGYTF. For the CDR3, the DNA is TGTGCCAGCAGTGCCCCGGGGTATGGCTACACCTTC.

This clone was detected a few times. The chain uses TRBV21-1 and TRBJ2-7; the table's TRBD2 call for D was not verified on the DNA. TRBV21-1 is a pseudogene locus. There are 14 residues in the CDR3. The CDR3, as DNA: TGTGCCAGCAGCAAAGGTCGGCTAGCGGGGGAGCAGTACTTC. Its translation: CASSKGRLAGEQYF.

The rearrangement uses TRBV2 and TRBJ1-5, with 9 bases that match TRBD1. This CDR3 comprises 14 residues. Germline CDR1 and CDR2: SNHLY and FYNNEI. The V segment lost 8 bases and the J segment 9 bases; nucleotides outside the gene matches: 11. CDR3 sequence reads: CASGPGQGSWPQHF. CDR3 nucleotide sequence: TGTGCCAGCGGACCGGGACAGGGCTCTTGGCCCCAGCATTTT. The variable domain in full, completed from reference TRBV2 and TRBJ1-5, reads EPEVTQTPSHQVTQMGQEVILRCVPISNHLYFYWYRQILGQKVEFLVSFYNNEISEKSEIFDDQFSVERPDGSNFTLKIRSTKLEDSAMYFCASGPGQGSWPQHFGDGTRLSIL.

This clone has more than one count but fewer than ten. The rearrangement uses TRBV29-1 and TRBJ2-5, with a possible D match to TRBD1 (5 bases). The CDR3 consists of 13 residues. The germline V and J ends were trimmed by 2 bases and 4 bases, with 11 bases remaining between them. Per germline, CDR1 SQVTM and CDR2 ANQGSEA. As DNA, the CDR3 is TGCAGCGTTGAACGTCAGGGTGTAGAGACCCAGTACTTC. It codes for CSVERQGVETQYF.

This clone was detected a few times. This rearrangement joins TRBV21-1 to TRBJ1-2; the D call of TRBD1 is as the table states it, not checked on the DNA. TRBV21-1 is flagged as a pseudogene. This CDR3 comprises 16 residues. The CDR3 here is CASSNGDRRYNYGYTF. CDR3 bases: TGTGCCAGCAGCAATGGGGACAGACGCTATAACTATGGCTACACCTTC.

The V call is TRBV19, the J call TRBJ2-5, with TRBD1 matching 7 bases. The J call is uncertain, as TRBJ2-7 better fits the DNA end. The CDR3 is 13 residues long. Germline lookup yields CDR1 LNHDA and CDR2 SQIVND (reference sequence). The CDR3 DNA follows: TGTGCCAGTAGTCCGGACAGGCTCTACGAGCAGTACTTC. It encodes CASSPDRLYEQYF.

The CDR3 loop is CASSPLTGGSRELTYEQYF. CDR3 bases: TGTGCCAGCAGCCCATTAACTGGGGGCTCCAGGGAACTTACCTACGAGCAGTACTTC. The rearrangement uses TRBV11-2 and TRBJ2-7; a possible D gene is TRBD1 (6 bases). This CDR3 has 19 residues. Germline CDR1 is SGHAT and CDR2 is FQNNGV. V lost 5 bases and J 2 bases, leaving 28 bases between the germline ends.

The rearrangement uses TRBV7-9 and TRBJ1-5, with D unresolved. The germline V and J ends were trimmed by 5 bases and 6 bases, with 11 bases remaining between them. The CDR3 extends over 13 amino acids. Germline CDR1 SEHNR, CDR2 FQNEAQ (reference sequence). The CDR3 bases are TGTGCCAGCAGCCCCACTTCAGGTCAGCCCCAGCATTTT. It translates to CASSPTSGQPQHF. Filled out from reference TRBV7-9 and TRBJ1-5, the complete variable domain reads DTGVSQNPRHKITKRGQNVTFRCDPISEHNRLYWYRQTLGQGPEFLTYFQNEAQLEKSRLLSDRFSAERPKGSFSTLEIQRTEQGDSAMYLCASSPTSGQPQHFGDGTRLSIL.

DNA of the CDR3: TGTGCCAGCAGCTCACTGGGACAGGGGACCTATGGCTACACCTTC. Encoded protein: CASSSLGQGTYGYTF. The gene calls are TRBV7-2 and TRBJ1-2, with TRBD1 identical over 10 bases. V lost 4 bases, J lost 4 bases, and 6 bases stayed unmatched. In germline, CDR1 is SGHTA, CDR2 FQGNSA. This CDR3 is built from 15 residues.

This clone has only a few counts. V and J are TRBV2 and TRBJ2-5; TRBD2 matches 12 bases. The CDR3 has 13 amino acids. V lost 11 bases to trimming and J lost 3 bases; unmatched junction nucleotides: 4. Germline V lookup: CDR1 SNHLY, CDR2 FYNNEI. CDR3 in amino acids: CAGTSGGKETQYF. The CDR3 DNA is TGTGCCGGAACTAGCGGGGGGAAAGAGACCCAGTACTTC.